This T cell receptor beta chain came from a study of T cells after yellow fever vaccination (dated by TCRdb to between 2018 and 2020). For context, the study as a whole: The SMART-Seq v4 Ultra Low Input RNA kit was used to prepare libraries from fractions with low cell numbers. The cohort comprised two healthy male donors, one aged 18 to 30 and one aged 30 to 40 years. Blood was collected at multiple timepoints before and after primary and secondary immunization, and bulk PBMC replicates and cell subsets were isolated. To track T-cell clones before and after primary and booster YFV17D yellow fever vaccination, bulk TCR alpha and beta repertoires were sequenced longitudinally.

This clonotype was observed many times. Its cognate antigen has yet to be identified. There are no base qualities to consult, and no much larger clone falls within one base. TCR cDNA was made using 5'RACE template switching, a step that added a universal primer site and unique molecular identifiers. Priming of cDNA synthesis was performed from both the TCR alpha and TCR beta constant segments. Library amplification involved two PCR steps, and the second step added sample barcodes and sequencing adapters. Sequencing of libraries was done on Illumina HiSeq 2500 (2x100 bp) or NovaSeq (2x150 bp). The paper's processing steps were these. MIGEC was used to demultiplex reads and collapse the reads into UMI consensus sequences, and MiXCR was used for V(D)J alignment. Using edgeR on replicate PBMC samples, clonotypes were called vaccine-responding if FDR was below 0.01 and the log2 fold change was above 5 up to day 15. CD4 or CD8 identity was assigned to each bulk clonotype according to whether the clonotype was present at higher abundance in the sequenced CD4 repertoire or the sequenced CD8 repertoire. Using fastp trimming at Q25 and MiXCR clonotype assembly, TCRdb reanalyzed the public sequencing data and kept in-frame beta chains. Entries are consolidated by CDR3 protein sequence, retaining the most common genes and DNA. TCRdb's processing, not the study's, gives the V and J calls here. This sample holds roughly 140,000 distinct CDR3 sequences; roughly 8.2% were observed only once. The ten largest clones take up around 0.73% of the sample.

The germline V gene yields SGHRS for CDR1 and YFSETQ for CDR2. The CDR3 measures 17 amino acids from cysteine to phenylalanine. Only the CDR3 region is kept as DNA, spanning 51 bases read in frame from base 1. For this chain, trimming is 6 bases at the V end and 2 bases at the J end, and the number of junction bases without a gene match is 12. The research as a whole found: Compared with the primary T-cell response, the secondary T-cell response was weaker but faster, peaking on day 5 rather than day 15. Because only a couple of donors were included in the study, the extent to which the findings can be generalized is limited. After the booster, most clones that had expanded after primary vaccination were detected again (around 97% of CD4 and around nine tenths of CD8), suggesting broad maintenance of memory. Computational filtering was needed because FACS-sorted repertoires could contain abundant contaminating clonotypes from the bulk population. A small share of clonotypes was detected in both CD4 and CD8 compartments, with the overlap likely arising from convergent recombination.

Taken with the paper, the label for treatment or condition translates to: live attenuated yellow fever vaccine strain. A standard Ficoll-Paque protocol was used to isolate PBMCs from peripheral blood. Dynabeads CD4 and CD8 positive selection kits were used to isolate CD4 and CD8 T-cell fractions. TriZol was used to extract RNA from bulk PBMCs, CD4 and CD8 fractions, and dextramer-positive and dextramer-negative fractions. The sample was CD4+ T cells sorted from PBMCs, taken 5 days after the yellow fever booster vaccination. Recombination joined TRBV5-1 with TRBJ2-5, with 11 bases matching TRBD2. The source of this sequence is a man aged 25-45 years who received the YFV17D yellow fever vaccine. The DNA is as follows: TGCGCCAGCACCGGGACAGTGGGGACTAGCGGACAAGAGACCCAGTACTTC. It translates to CASTGTVGTSGQETQYF. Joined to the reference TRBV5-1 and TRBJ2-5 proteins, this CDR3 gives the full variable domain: KAGVTQTPRYLIKTRGQQVTLSCSPISGHRSVSWYQQTPGQGLQFLFEYFSETQRNKGNFPGRFSGRQFSNSRSEMNVSTLELGDSALYLCASTGTVGTSGQETQYFGPGTRLLVL.